The 23 T cell receptor beta chains given below trace back to one sample, sequenced in a study of technical replicates of blood from several donors. TCRdb keeps only in-frame clones here, not all; method: immunoSEQ multiplex PCR. This table has about 100,000 clones, around 95% appearing once. The material sequenced was T cells isolated from PBMCs. Receptors originate from a human donor in good health.

This sequence joins TRBV7-9 and TRBJ1-3; D not certain. The CDR3 has 15 amino acids. In germline, CDR1 is SEHNR, CDR2 FQNEAQ (reference sequence). V was pared by 5 bases and J by 6 bases, with 17 bases between. CDR3 sequence (DNA): TGTGCCAGCAGCAAGGTGGCCGAGGGTTCAAACACCATATATTTT. Translated, it gives CASSKVAEGSNTIYF.

V is TRBV18 and J is TRBJ2-2; 9 bases align to TRBD1. V gave up 3 bases and J gave up 0 bases; unmatched junction bases: 5. The CDR3 length is 17 residues. Germline CDR1 and CDR2: KGHSH and LQKENI. The CDR3 loop is CASSPYGTGSNTGELFF. CDR3 DNA sequence: TGTGCCAGCTCACCGTATGGGACAGGGTCGAACACCGGGGAGCTGTTTTTT.

The V and J genes are TRBV7-3 and TRBJ1-2; D possibly corresponds to TRBD1 (5 bases). Trimming cost V 0 bases and J 3 bases, with 11 bases left between them. Germline-derived CDR1 and CDR2 are SGHTA and FQGTGA. The CDR3 runs to 15 residues. CDR3 region: CASSLTGDSDYGYTF. The CDR3 DNA reads as TGTGCCAGCAGCTTAACAGGGGATTCGGACTATGGCTACACCTTC.

This clone was detected once. The V and J genes are TRBV2 and TRBJ2-7, with D maybe TRBD2 (5 bases). The CDR3 is 15 residues long. Per germline, CDR1 SNHLY and CDR2 FYNNEI. Trimming removed 3 bases at V and 5 bases at J, with 17 bases between. CDR3 sequence: CASSDMNVASDEQYF. CDR3 nucleotides: TGTGCCAGCAGTGATATGAACGTAGCGTCAGACGAGCAGTACTTC. Variable domain in full (rest from reference TRBV2 and TRBJ2-7): EPEVTQTPSHQVTQMGQEVILRCVPISNHLYFYWYRQILGQKVEFLVSFYNNEISEKSEIFDDQFSVERPDGSNFTLKIRSTKLEDSAMYFCASSDMNVASDEQYFGPGTRLTVT.

The chain uses TRBV6-5 and TRBJ1-2; 7 nucleotides match TRBD1. The CDR3 totals 14 residues. The V and J ends lost 7 bases and 4 bases, in that order; junction bases with no gene match: 9. Germline loops: CDR1 MNHEY, CDR2 SVGAGI. The CDR3 reads CASKKTGKIYGYTF. CDR3 sequence (DNA): TGTGCCAGCAAAAAGACAGGGAAAATCTATGGCTACACCTTC.

This rearrangement joins TRBV27 to TRBJ2-5; unclear D gene. Gene TRBJ2-7 matches the end of the DNA better, so the J call may be wrong. This CDR3 has 13 amino acids. Per germline, CDR1 MNHEY and CDR2 SMNVEV (reference sequence). The CDR3 here is CASRRPWSYEQYF. Written as DNA, the CDR3 is TGTGCCAGCAGGCGCCCCTGGTCCTACGAGCAGTACTTC.

The rearrangement joins TRBV27 to TRBJ2-2; TRBD2 agrees at 9 bases. CDR3 size: 17 residues. The ends lost 3 bases at V and 3 bases at J; junction bases unmatched: 8. The V gene's germline CDR1 is MNHEY and CDR2 SMNVEV (reference sequence). In nucleotides, the CDR3 is TGTGCCAGCAGTTTCTACACGGGCGGGAGGGACACCGGGGAGCTGTTTTTT. It specifies CASSFYTGGRDTGELFF.

The gene calls are TRBV4-2 and TRBJ2-1; no firm D call. V dropped 7 bases and J dropped 4 bases, with 8 bases sitting between them. The CDR3 consists of 12 residues. Germline V gene sequence: CDR1 LGHNA, CDR2 YNFKEQ. CDR3 bases: TGTGCCAGCAACAGTGGTTACAATGAGCAGTTCTTC. This encodes CASNSGYNEQFF.

The chain employs TRBV6-5 and TRBJ1-1; 10 bases align to TRBD1. Germline V gives CDR1 MNHEY, CDR2 SVGAGI. The CDR3 extends over 12 amino acids. Trimming cost V 5 bases and J 8 bases; bases outside gene matches: 2. Here the CDR3 DNA reads TGTGCCAGCAGTCAGGACAGGGGGGAAGCTTTCTTT. It is translated as CASSQDRGEAFF.

This clone was counted once. The V call is TRBV7-9, the J call TRBJ1-3; D gene unclear. CDR1 SEHNR and CDR2 FQNEAQ come from the germline V gene (reference sequence). CDR3 length: 16 residues. Trimming stripped 5 bases from V and 0 bases from J, with 14 bases between. The CDR3 DNA reads TGTGCCAGCAGCCTTATTCAGAGGTCCTCTGGAAACACCATATATTTT. This codes for CASSLIQRSSGNTIYF.

V usage is TRBV19 and J usage is TRBJ2-1, with 8 nucleotides matching TRBD2. The V gene end was trimmed by 6 bases and the J gene end by 6 bases; junction bases not matched to a gene: 1. This CDR3 contains 12 residues. In germline, CDR1 is LNHDA, CDR2 SQIVND (reference sequence). The CDR3 sequence is CASRTSGNEQFF. For the CDR3, the DNA is TGTGCCAGTAGAACTAGCGGCAATGAGCAGTTCTTC.

This chain joins TRBV5-1 and TRBJ2-1, with 9 bases fitting TRBD2. From germline, CDR1 is SGHRS and CDR2 YFSETQ. The CDR3 consists of 14 residues. V trimming: 2 bases; J trimming: 8 bases; junction bases outside the gene matches: 5. The CDR3 region has the DNA TGCGCCAGCAGCTTTAGCGGGGGAGCATATGAGCAGTTCTTC. Residues: CASSFSGGAYEQFF.

In this sample, this clone turned up once. V usage is TRBV10-1 and J usage is TRBJ2-6, with D perhaps matching TRBD1 (5 bases). Germline lookup yields CDR1 WNHNN and CDR2 SYGVQD (reference sequence). With 1 base removed from V and 0 bases from J, the gap between germline ends came to 13 bases. The CDR3 runs 18 residues. CDR3 sequence: CASSEFQGFSSGANVLTF. The CDR3 DNA is TGCGCCAGCAGTGAGTTCCAGGGCTTTAGCTCTGGGGCCAACGTCCTGACTTTC.

V and J are TRBV18 and TRBJ2-7, with D unclear. The CDR3 has 11 residues. CDR1 and CDR2 from the germline V gene are KGHSH and LQKENI. Trimming took off 3 bases at V and 6 bases at J, with 6 bases between the two ends. CDR3 sequence reads: CASSPGGEQYF. In DNA, the CDR3 is TGTGCCAGCTCACCCGGCGGCGAGCAGTACTTC.

The chain uses TRBV13 and TRBJ2-3; 12 positions match TRBD2. CDR1 is PRHDT, CDR2 FYEKMQ, per germline (reference sequence). Trimming took 4 bases from V and 0 from J; bases not matched to a gene: 11. The CDR3 contains 19 residues. The CDR3 coding sequence is TGTGCCAGCAGCTCCCGACGCGGACTAGCGGGAACTAGCACAGATACGCAGTATTTT. Its protein product is CASSSRRGLAGTSTDTQYF.

The chain carries TRBV7-9 and TRBJ2-1; 11 bases are shared with TRBD2. V was clipped by 5 bases and J by 6 bases; unmatched bases: 12. In germline, CDR1 is SEHNR, CDR2 FQNEAQ (reference sequence). The CDR3 consists of 17 residues. The CDR3: CASSPETSGENRNEQFF. CDR3 DNA sequence: TGTGCCAGCAGCCCGGAGACTAGCGGGGAGAACCGCAATGAGCAGTTCTTC.

The chain carries TRBV7-9 and TRBJ2-7, with 7 nucleotides matching TRBD2. Germline V CDR1 and CDR2: SEHNR, FQNEAQ (reference sequence). This CDR3 has 16 amino acids. Trimming at V came to 4 bases and at J to 0 bases, leaving 9 bases not matched to a gene. The CDR3 DNA reads as TGTGCCAGCAGCTCGGGGGAGGGCCCGGACTCCTACGAGCAGTACTTC. Translating it yields CASSSGEGPDSYEQYF.

V usage is TRBV5-1 and J usage is TRBJ2-2; 10 nucleotides line up with TRBD2. CDR1 SGHRS and CDR2 YFSETQ come from the germline V gene. This CDR3 spans 20 amino acids. Losses at the gene ends were 0 bases for V and 0 bases for J; bases not matched to a gene: 11. The CDR3 here is CASSLGLPGLAPANTGELFF. CDR3 DNA: TGCGCCAGCAGCTTGGGACTCCCGGGACTAGCGCCTGCGAACACCGGGGAGCTGTTTTTT.

The chain combines TRBV5-5 with TRBJ2-7; 9 nucleotides line up with TRBD2. After removal of 4 bases from V and 5 bases from J, the junction contained 10 bases not matched to a gene. The V gene's germline CDR1 is SGHKS and CDR2 YYEKEE (reference sequence). The CDR3 is 15 residues long. The CDR3 protein is CASSPGTSNDHEQYF. The CDR3 nucleotides are TGTGCCAGCAGCCCTGGGACTAGCAACGACCACGAGCAGTACTTC.

This rearrangement joins TRBV9 to TRBJ2-3, with D perhaps TRBD2 (6 bases). Trimming pared 1 base from V and 0 bases from J, leaving 12 bases between. The germline V gene encodes CDR1 SGDLS and CDR2 YYNGEE. This CDR3 has 16 residues. CDR3 residues: CASSVTTGTSTDTQYF. The CDR3 DNA reads as TGTGCCAGCAGCGTAACGACCGGGACTAGCACAGATACGCAGTATTTT.

The CDR3 region has the DNA TGTGCCAGTAGTAAAATGGGGGCCGGACCTGGAAACACCATATATTTT. Its translation: CASSKMGAGPGNTIYF. The chain employs TRBV19 and TRBJ1-3; perhaps TRBD1 as D (6 bases). Trimming stripped 4 bases from V and 2 bases from J, with 15 bases between. The CDR3 covers 16 residues. The germline CDR1 and CDR2 sequences are LNHDA and SQIVND (reference sequence).

The chain employs TRBV10-1 and TRBJ2-3, with 8 bases that match TRBD2. The V gene end was trimmed by 8 bases and the J gene end by 9 bases; junction bases not matched to a gene: 10. The CDR3 spans 13 residues. The germline V gene encodes CDR1 WNHNN and CDR2 SYGVQD (reference sequence). In DNA form, the CDR3 reads TGCGCCAGCCAGGACGGGGGGGGCGAGACGCAGTATTTT. Its protein product is CASQDGGGETQYF.

This chain links TRBV10-2 with TRBJ2-7; 8 bases align to TRBD1. The CDR3 has 19 amino acids. With V trimmed by 0 bases and J by 6 bases, 19 bases remained unmatched. Germline CDR1 and CDR2: WSHSY and SAAADI. The CDR3 DNA follows: TGCGCCAGCAGTGAGTCGACGGGGTTACAGGGGGGATTGCTCGGCGAGCAGTACTTC. It translates to CASSESTGLQGGLLGEQYF.